This TCR beta chain appears in the sequencing data of a study of blood T cell repertoires in COVID-19 (dated by TCRdb to 2020 to 2021). Notes on the research overall: Samples from collaborators originated in the United States, Italy and Spain and spanned both the acute and convalescent phases of COVID-19. Samples were obtained from the ongoing ImmuneRACE study (first 160 participants) and from approximately 1,200 subjects provided by 6 global collaborators. A freely available public database, intended as a resource for researchers studying the immune response to SARS-CoV-2, is where the repertoires were released. The dataset comprised deeply sampled blood TCRbeta repertoires from subjects exposed to, actively infected with, or recovered from COVID-19. Sample metadata almost always included a de-identified subject ID, COVID-19 status, age in years and sex. Where available, HLA class I and class II types were taken from metadata supplied by the sample provider and were not determined by assay-based typing. The prospective study material was composed of cDNA or gDNA derived from T cells, B-cell-depleted T cells, or PBMCs. General findings and caveats noted by the study authors: How much clinical and demographic metadata was included differed by source and by participant, and the metadata was provided uncurated.

TCRbeta CDR3 regions were amplified from genomic DNA by means of the immunoSEQ Assay, a bias-controlled multiplex PCR. Regarding the original processing steps: Within the assay, amplification of reference gene primers was used to estimate how many nucleated cells each sample contained. To quantify the absolute abundance of each unique TCRbeta CDR3 rearrangement, sequence reads were collapsed and filtered. For each sample, productive Simpson clonality was calculated as the square root of Simpson's diversity index across productive rearrangements. This immuneACCESS table, as held by TCRdb, lists in-frame sequences with V and J called but not all clones. Of the missing ones, under half trace to an unresolved V gene in checked studies; the others have no known cause. The V and J calls and clone size come from that table; D and trimming were worked out from the DNA. The sample has under 550,000 clones on record, 80% to 90% of them singletons. Together, the top ten hold roughly 0.76% of the sample.

As for this clone: The antigen this receptor binds is unknown. The record has no base qualities; no much larger clone is one base away.

At one collaborating source in Seattle, patients were enrolled during active infection and were followed longitudinally through the course of disease. Collaborating institutions collected whole blood in K2EDTA tubes following their own protocols. For TCRbeta analysis, collaborator samples were shipped as frozen whole blood, as isolated PBMCs, or as DNA extracted from either sample type. Trimming leaves V shorter by 3 bases and J shorter by 2 bases, with the junction holding 3 bases beyond the gene matches. The CDR3 runs 15 residues from the cysteine to the phenylalanine. The only DNA kept is the CDR3, 45 bases in frame from the first base. CDR1 and CDR2 are drawn from the germline V gene: SGHTA, FQGTGA.

The sequence joins TRBV7-3 to TRBJ2-7; TRBD2 agrees with 11 junctional bases. The clonotype originates from a man between 18 and 35 years old with COVID-19, enrolled during active disease. What was sequenced was peripheral blood. CDR3 protein: CASSFLAGGPYEQYF. The nucleotide sequence is given as TGTGCCAGCAGCTTTTTAGCGGGAGGGCCCTACGAGCAGTACTTC.